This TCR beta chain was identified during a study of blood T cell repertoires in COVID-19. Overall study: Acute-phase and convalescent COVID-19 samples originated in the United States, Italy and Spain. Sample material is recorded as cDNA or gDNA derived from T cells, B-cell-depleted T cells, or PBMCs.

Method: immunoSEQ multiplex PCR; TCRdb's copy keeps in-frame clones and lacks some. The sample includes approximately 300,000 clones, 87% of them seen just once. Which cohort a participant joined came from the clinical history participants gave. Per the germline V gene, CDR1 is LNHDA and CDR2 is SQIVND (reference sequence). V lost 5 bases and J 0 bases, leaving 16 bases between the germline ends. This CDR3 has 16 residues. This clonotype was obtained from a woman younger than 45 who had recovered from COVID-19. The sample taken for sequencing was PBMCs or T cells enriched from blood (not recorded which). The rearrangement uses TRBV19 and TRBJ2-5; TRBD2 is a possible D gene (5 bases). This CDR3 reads CASSLSRTGYQETQYF. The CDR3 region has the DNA TGTGCCAGTAGTTTATCCCGGACTGGGTACCAAGAGACCCAGTACTTC.